This T cell receptor (beta chain) was captured in a study of T-cell memory formation after mild COVID-19. Germline lookup yields CDR1 LNHDA and CDR2 SQIVND (reference sequence). The germline V and J ends were trimmed by 4 bases and 4 bases, with 14 bases remaining between them. The CDR3 runs 15 residues. TCRdb re-analysed the 5' RACE reads in MiXCR, keeping a single row per CDR3 protein. Among approximately 210,000 distinct CDR3 sequences listed, around 30% were seen once. What was sequenced was PBMCs or a T cell subset sorted from them (not recorded which). J is TRBJ2-1 and V is TRBV19; D is uncertain. This TCR was sampled from an adult woman who had mild COVID-19 (a few samples of this study predate the infection). Cell type and time point are not known. The CDR3 DNA is TGTGCCAGTAGTACGGGTGGTGGCTGGTACAATGAGCAGTTCTTC. Translating gives CASSTGGGWYNEQFF.